The 29 T cell receptor beta chains below come from one sample, sequenced in a study of cytomegalovirus exposure and HLA in healthy donors (dated by TCRdb to the late 2010s). The library was obtained by the immunoSEQ multiplex PCR assay. For the multiplex PCR, a mixture combining 60 forward primers for TCR Vbeta segments and 13 reverse primers for TCR Jbeta segments was used. TCRdb obtained this table from immuneACCESS and retained in-frame rearrangements with V and J assigned. These tables miss some clones; where compared with another copy, unresolved V genes account for less than half of the shortfall, and the remainder is unexplained. The sample table contains 140,000 to 150,000 clones; only one count was recorded for over 65% of them. Under 3% of the sample belongs to the ten largest clones. Input material: PBMCs. These receptors originate from a female donor in good health and CMV-seronegative.

This clone came up a few times. The J gene is TRBJ1-1, the V gene TRBV19; TRBD1 might be the D (5 bases). V was pared by 5 bases and J by 2 bases, with 15 bases between. Germline CDR1 LNHDA, CDR2 SQIVND (reference sequence). CDR3 length: 15 amino acids. The CDR3 DNA reads as TGTGCCAGTAGTTCTCCAGGGAAGGGAAACACTGAAGCTTTCTTT. Translated: CASSSPGKGNTEAFF.

This rearrangement joins TRBV9 to TRBJ2-3; tentative D call: TRBD2 (6 bases). Germline CDR1 reads SGDLS; CDR2 reads YYNGEE. The CDR3 spans 15 residues. V dropped 0 bases and J dropped 2 bases, with 10 bases sitting between them. In nucleotides, the CDR3 is TGTGCCAGCAGCGTAGATGGGACTTCCACAGATACGCAGTATTTT. This translates into CASSVDGTSTDTQYF. The full variable domain, its missing parts supplied by reference TRBV9 and TRBJ2-3, is DSGVTQTPKHLITATGQRVTLRCSPRSGDLSVYWYQQSLDQGLQFLIQYYNGEERAKGNILERFSAQQFPDLHSELNLSSLELGDSALYFCASSVDGTSTDTQYFGPGTRLTVL.

The sample holds a few counts of this clone. The genes are TRBV6-1 and TRBJ1-1; TRBD1 is a possible D gene (6 bases). V lost 4 bases, J lost 0 bases, and 27 bases lay in between. The germline CDR1 and CDR2 sequences are MNHNS and SASEGT. The CDR3 is 20 amino acids. Written as DNA, the CDR3 is TGTGCCAGCAGTGGTCCTCGGGGGGCGACAGGCCGATCTATGAACACTGAAGCTTTCTTT. It specifies CASSGPRGATGRSMNTEAFF.

The table lists this clone with a count of one. The chain combines TRBV6-5 with TRBJ1-2; D is perhaps TRBD1 (5 bases). The CDR3 has 13 amino acids. Germline values: CDR1 MNHEY, CDR2 SVGAGI. Trimming took off 7 bases at V and 4 bases at J, with 13 bases between the two ends. The CDR3 nucleotides read TGTGCCAGCACGAGAGACAGCGCCTATGGCTACACCTTC. Its protein product is CASTRDSAYGYTF.

V usage is TRBV9 and J usage is TRBJ2-7, with TRBD2 as a possible D gene (5 bases). CDR3 length: 14 amino acids. V was pared by 0 bases and J by 2 bases, with 9 bases between. Germline CDR1 and CDR2: SGDLS and YYNGEE. This CDR3 is CASSVGGLAYEQYF. The CDR3 bases are TGTGCCAGCAGCGTAGGCGGGCTAGCCTACGAGCAGTACTTC.

V is TRBV2 and J is TRBJ2-2; D is undetermined. CDR3 length: 12 residues. V lost 10 bases and J 4 bases, leaving 10 bases between the germline ends. Germline assignment: CDR1 SNHLY and CDR2 FYNNEI. In DNA form, the CDR3 reads TGTGCCACCAATCTGCGCACCGGGGAGCTGTTTTTT. Encoded protein: CATNLRTGELFF.

This clone turned up a few times. The chain couples TRBV7-9 to TRBJ1-1; 9 positions match TRBD1. V shed 1 base, J shed 9 bases, and the junction held 3 bases outside the gene matches. The germline V gene encodes CDR1 SEHNR and CDR2 FQNEAQ (reference sequence). The CDR3 sequence is 13 residues long. For the CDR3, the DNA is TGTGCCAGCAGCTTAGGGGGGACAGGGAAAGCTTTCTTT. Residues: CASSLGGTGKAFF.

V and J are TRBV19 and TRBJ2-1; D might be TRBD2 (5 bases). CDR1 and CDR2 (germline): LNHDA, SQIVND (reference sequence). V gave up 3 bases and J gave up 1 base, with 10 bases separating them. The CDR3 spans 15 residues. The CDR3 sequence is CASSMNSDSYNEQFF. The CDR3 nucleotides read TGTGCCAGTAGTATGAATAGCGATTCCTACAATGAGCAGTTCTTC.

V is TRBV7-9 and J is TRBJ2-6; a possible D gene is TRBD1 (6 bases). Germline V gene sequence: CDR1 SEHNR, CDR2 FQNEAQ (reference sequence). The CDR3 runs to 17 residues. The ends were cut back, 5 bases at V and 0 bases at J, with 14 bases in the middle. The CDR3: CASSLDRISSGANVLTF. Written as DNA, the CDR3 is TGTGCCAGCAGCCTTGACAGGATTAGCTCTGGGGCCAACGTCCTGACTTTC.

This clone was observed a handful of times. This chain connects TRBV5-1 to TRBJ2-2, with 8 bases matching TRBD1. This CDR3 comprises 15 residues. Per the germline V gene, CDR1 is SGHRS and CDR2 is YFSETQ. V was clipped by 5 bases and J by 4 bases; unmatched bases: 7. CDR3 DNA: TGCGCCAGCAGTTTATTTGACAGGGGCACCGGGGAGCTGTTTTTT. Translating gives CASSLFDRGTGELFF.

The CDR3 DNA reads TGTGCCTGGAGTGGATTACTCCGGGACAGGGCCTACAATGAGCAGTTCTTC. This sequence encodes CAWSGLLRDRAYNEQFF. V and J are TRBV30 and TRBJ2-1, with TRBD1 identical over 9 bases. The CDR3 consists of 17 residues. In germline, CDR1 is GTSNPN, CDR2 SVGIG (reference sequence). Trimming at V came to 1 base and at J to 2 bases, leaving 9 bases not matched to a gene.

In its sample, this clone was seen once. The V gene is TRBV19, the J gene TRBJ1-2; no definite D call. This CDR3 region has 16 residues. Trimming left V 3 bases short and J 4 bases short, with 18 bases between. The germline gives CDR1 LNHDA, CDR2 SQIVND (reference sequence). CDR3 DNA: TGTGCCAGTAGTATGGTCTCTTCCAGGCCAATCTATGGCTACACCTTC. It yields the protein CASSMVSSRPIYGYTF.

This clone turned up a few times. The rearrangement joins TRBV6-5 to TRBJ1-3; D is ambiguous. This CDR3 spans 14 amino acids. Trimming shortened V by 2 bases and J by 4 bases, and 9 bases separated the two germline ends. Germline CDR1 is MNHEY and CDR2 is SVGAGI. The CDR3 loop is CASSYQVTGNTIYF. CDR3 DNA sequence: TGTGCCAGCAGTTACCAGGTGACGGGAAACACCATATATTTT.

This clone turned up a few times. The chain has TRBV15 and TRBJ1-1; D ambiguous. Germline CDR1 LNHNV, CDR2 YYDKDF (reference sequence). Deletions cut 0 bases from V and 3 bases from J, with 8 bases between. This CDR3 is 14 amino acids long. Here the CDR3 DNA reads TGTGCCACCAGCAGAGATACCGGGTACACTGAAGCTTTCTTT. Its translation is CATSRDTGYTEAFF.

CDR3 amino acids: CASSFGTRTGQETQYF. CDR3 DNA sequence: TGTGCCAGCAGCTTTGGGACACGGACAGGGCAAGAGACCCAGTACTTC. V and J are TRBV7-2 and TRBJ2-5; 8 bases line up with TRBD1. Germline V gives CDR1 SGHTA, CDR2 FQGNSA. The CDR3 has 16 residues. J was trimmed by 2 bases and V by 3 bases; bases with no gene match: 8.

This clone was seen only once. The rearrangement joins TRBV27 to TRBJ2-1; 10 nucleotides agree with TRBD2. In germline, CDR1 is MNHEY, CDR2 SMNVEV (reference sequence). J was trimmed by 4 bases and V by 10 bases; bases with no gene match: 7. This CDR3 has 14 residues. The CDR3 region has the DNA TGTGCCACCTCACTAGCGGGATCTTACAATGAGCAGTTCTTC. This gives the protein CATSLAGSYNEQFF.

This clone was seen just once. This chain links TRBV20-1 with TRBJ1-2; D is ambiguous. The length of the CDR3 is 11 residues. The germline CDR1 and CDR2 sequences are DFQATT and SNEGSKA (reference sequence). CDR3 in DNA: TGCATCCCGAACAAACACCCCGGCTACACCTTC. Its translation: CIPNKHPGYTF.

With regard to this clone: Relative to the germline gene, one junction end is altered; a read error may explain this. This chain connects TRBV6-5 to TRBJ1-2, with D possibly TRBD1 on 5 matching bases. This CDR3 spans 13 amino acids. Germline V gene lookup returns CDR1 MNHEY and CDR2 SVGAGI. For the CDR3, the DNA is TGTGCCAGCAGTTATAGTGGTGCAGGGAGGTACGCCTTC. Protein sequence: CASSYSGAGRYAF.

In its sample, this clone was seen once. The chain employs TRBV9 and TRBJ1-3; TRBD1 matches 8 bases. Germline V CDR1 and CDR2: SGDLS, YYNGEE. CDR3 length equals 16 residues. The ends lost 3 bases at V and 1 base at J; junction bases unmatched: 6. CDR3 region: CASSDRQGPSGNTIYF. CDR3 nucleotides: TGTGCCAGCAGCGACCGACAGGGGCCTTCTGGAAACACCATATATTTT.

This clone was recorded a few times. This chain joins TRBV6-6 and TRBJ2-2, with 8 bases aligning to TRBD1. V gave up 6 bases and J gave up 5 bases; unmatched junction bases: 5. Looked up from germline, CDR1 is MNHNY and CDR2 is SVGAGI (reference sequence). CDR3 length: 14 amino acids. The CDR3 DNA sequence: TGTGCCAGCAGCAGGACAGGGCGAACCGGGGAGCTGTTTTTT. It yields the protein CASSRTGRTGELFF.

This chain joins TRBV7-3 and TRBJ1-1, with TRBD1 as a possible D gene (6 bases). CDR1 SGHTA and CDR2 FQGTGA come from the germline V gene. CDR3 length: 14 residues. The ends were cut back, 2 bases at V and 7 bases at J, with 14 bases in the middle. The CDR3 DNA reads TGTGCCAGCAGCTTACGGGGGGCGCGGGGTGAAGCTTTCTTT. Protein product: CASSLRGARGEAFF.

In nucleotides, the CDR3 is TGTGCCAGCAGTCCCGGGACATACGACAATCAGCCCCAGCATTTT. Translated, it gives CASSPGTYDNQPQHF. The chain carries TRBV27 and TRBJ1-5; D is perhaps TRBD1 (6 bases). V shed 5 bases and J shed 3 bases, with 14 bases lying between them. Per germline, CDR1 MNHEY and CDR2 SMNVEV (reference sequence). This CDR3 comprises 15 residues.

This chain links TRBV9 with TRBJ1-2; 12 bases match TRBD1. This CDR3 is 16 amino acids long. Germline V gene sequence: CDR1 SGDLS, CDR2 YYNGEE. Trimming removed 4 bases from V and 7 bases from J; junction bases left unmatched: 11. CDR3 bases: TGTGCCAGCAGCCCCCGGCCGGGACAGGGGGCAAGTGGCTACACCTTC. The encoded protein is CASSPRPGQGASGYTF.

The V call is TRBV28, the J call TRBJ1-5; TRBD1 matches at 8 bases. Per the germline V gene, CDR1 is MDHEN and CDR2 is SYDVKM. The V gene end was trimmed by 9 bases and the J gene end by 7 bases; junction bases not matched to a gene: 8. The CDR3 length is 13 residues. Here the CDR3 reads CASYGQGFQPQHF. The CDR3 nucleotides read TGTGCCAGTTACGGACAGGGCTTCCAGCCCCAGCATTTT.

The V call is TRBV5-4, the J call TRBJ2-2; TRBD1 matches at 8 bases. This CDR3 comprises 14 residues. The germline gives CDR1 SGHNT, CDR2 YYREEE (reference sequence). V shed 6 bases and J 6 bases; nucleotides not matched to a gene: 7. CDR3 coding DNA: TGTGCCAGCACACGACAGGGGTCCCCCGGGGAGCTGTTTTTT. Amino acids: CASTRQGSPGELFF.

About this clone itself: A read error may produce the germline difference seen at one junction end. The chain recombines TRBV5-4 with TRBJ1-2; possible D gene TRBD1, 5 bases. The CDR3 is made up of 16 amino acids. Germline-derived CDR1 and CDR2 are SGHNT and YYREEE (reference sequence). The CDR3 spells CASSLMDNLEDYGYPF. Written as DNA, the CDR3 is TGTGCCAGCAGCTTAATGGACAACCTGGAGGACTATGGCTACCCCTTC.

J is TRBJ2-7 and V is TRBV6-4, with D possibly TRBD2 on 5 matching bases. The CDR3 covers 13 residues. V gave up 8 bases and J gave up 5 bases, with 16 bases separating them. The germline V gene has CDR1 MRHNA and CDR2 SNTAGT. The CDR3 DNA sequence: TGTGCCAGCGGGCGGGCAAGAGAGGACGAGCAGTACTTC. Encoded protein: CASGRAREDEQYF.

V gene TRBV5-8 combines with J gene TRBJ2-3, with 10 bases matching TRBD2. Germline V lookup: CDR1 SGHTS, CDR2 YDEGEE. The CDR3 consists of 16 residues. V shed 3 bases and J 4 bases; nucleotides not matched to a gene: 8. CDR3 sequence reads: CASSSKLAGMADTQYF. CDR3 nucleotide sequence: TGTGCCAGCAGCTCCAAACTAGCGGGAATGGCAGATACGCAGTATTTT.

The chain combines TRBV28 with TRBJ1-6; 9 bases map to TRBD1. The length of the CDR3 is 15 residues. Germline loops: CDR1 MDHEN, CDR2 SYDVKM. J gave up 11 bases and V 3 bases, and 8 bases lay outside the gene matches. In DNA, the CDR3 is TGTGCCAGCAGTTTTGGGGACAGGGAGTCGGCACCCCTCCACTTT. This sequence encodes CASSFGDRESAPLHF.